The 13 T cell receptor beta chains in this list originate from one sample, sequenced in a study of cytomegalovirus exposure and HLA in healthy donors. Amplification used 60 Vbeta primers and 13 Jbeta primers. Repertoires were generated with immunoSEQ multiplex PCR, while TCRdb's copy carries only in-frame clones and drops some. Here the sample spans some 99,000 clones, 70% to 80% being singletons. Sequencing was carried out using PBMCs. All receptors derive from a female donor in good health and CMV-seronegative.

A single count supports this clone. The chain links TRBV4-2 to TRBJ2-1; D is unresolved. CDR1 and CDR2 from the germline V gene are LGHNA and YNFKEQ. Trimming pared 4 bases from V and 7 bases from J, leaving 8 bases between. This CDR3 has 12 residues. The CDR3 coding sequence is TGTGCCAGCAGCCCCGGTTTTAATGAGCAGTTCTTC. Translating gives CASSPGFNEQFF.

The gene calls are TRBV11-2 and TRBJ2-3; D is unclear. Per germline, CDR1 SGHAT and CDR2 FQNNGV. The V gene lost 2 bases and the J gene lost 0 bases, with 9 bases spanning the gap. The CDR3 consists of 15 residues. As DNA, the CDR3 is TGTGCCAGCAGCTTAAAATCCGGGAGCACAGATACGCAGTATTTT. Amino acid sequence: CASSLKSGSTDTQYF.

This clone was detected once. V is TRBV7-3 and J is TRBJ1-6; 10 bases line up with TRBD1. The CDR3 extends over 18 amino acids. Germline CDR1 SGHTA, CDR2 FQGTGA. Trimming cost V 4 bases and J 6 bases; bases outside gene matches: 12. The chain's CDR3 is CASSSWRFRDRGNSPLHF. The CDR3, as DNA: TGTGCCAGCAGCTCCTGGCGGTTCAGGGACAGGGGTAATTCACCCCTCCACTTT.

The V call is TRBV19, the J call TRBJ1-3, with TRBD1 matching 8 bases. V lost 6 bases, J lost 2 bases, and 9 bases stayed unmatched. Germline CDR1 and CDR2: LNHDA and SQIVND (reference sequence). CDR3 length equals 16 residues. For the CDR3, the DNA is TGTGCCAGTAGCGGGACAGGCCTCTCTCCTGGAAACACCATATATTTT. As protein: CASSGTGLSPGNTIYF.

The CDR3 loop reads CSVEAQKSGNTIYF. CDR3 coding DNA: TGCAGCGTCGAGGCACAAAAATCTGGAAACACCATATATTTT. This sequence joins TRBV29-1 and TRBJ1-3; unclear D gene. The CDR3 runs to 14 residues. Germline V gene data show CDR1 as SQVTM and CDR2 as ANQGSEA. The V and J ends lost 6 bases and 1 base respectively, with 13 bases between them.

This clone was observed a handful of times. The rearrangement uses TRBV7-2 and TRBJ1-2; D uncertain. There are 13 residues in the CDR3. Germline V gives CDR1 SGHTA, CDR2 FQGNSA. V lost 2 bases to trimming and J lost 3 bases, with 7 bases between them. CDR3 DNA: TGTGCCAGCAGCTTAAACAGCTACTATGGCTACACCTTC. This codes for CASSLNSYYGYTF.

The rearrangement uses TRBV2 and TRBJ2-2; D is uncertain. This CDR3 spans 16 amino acids. The V gene lost 0 bases and the J gene lost 1 base, with 9 bases spanning the gap. The V gene's germline CDR1 is SNHLY and CDR2 FYNNEI. CDR3: CASSEALRGNTGELFF. The DNA for the CDR3 is TGTGCCAGCAGTGAAGCGTTGAGAGGGAACACCGGGGAGCTGTTTTTT.

To note about this clone: A junction boundary mismatches the germline segment, possibly from a read error. Within the sample, other DNA sequences also encode this same CDR3. J is TRBJ1-1 and V is TRBV5-4; tentatively, D is TRBD1 (6 bases). The CDR3 sequence is 15 residues long. Germline V gene sequence: CDR1 SGHNT, CDR2 YYREEE (reference sequence). CDR3 DNA: TGTGCTAGCAGACCTGGACAGCACATTAACACTGAAGCTTTCTTT. This translates into CASRPGQHINTEAFF.

CDR3 region: CASSGTGVGETQYF. The DNA for the CDR3 is TGCGCCAGCAGCGGGACAGGGGTGGGGGAGACCCAGTACTTC. The chain combines TRBV5-1 with TRBJ2-5, with 10 bases fitting TRBD1. Unmatched junction bases numbered 5, after V lost 4 bases and J lost 5 bases. The CDR3 is 14 residues long. From germline, CDR1 is SGHRS and CDR2 YFSETQ.

The chain combines TRBV10-1 with TRBJ2-4; 8 positions match TRBD2. CDR1 and CDR2 (germline): WNHNN, SYGVQD (reference sequence). V was clipped by 6 bases and J by 2 bases; unmatched bases: 3. The CDR3 spans 14 residues. CDR3 in amino acids: CASRPGGSKNIQYF. CDR3 bases: TGCGCCAGCAGACCGGGGGGGTCCAAAAACATTCAGTACTTC.

The chain carries TRBV4-1 and TRBJ2-6; 9 bases align to TRBD2. CDR1 is MGHRA and CDR2 is YSYEKL in the germline V gene. The CDR3 is made up of 17 amino acids. After removal of 4 bases from V and 2 bases from J, the junction contained 6 bases not matched to a gene. The CDR3 DNA reads TGCGCCAGCAGCCCCTATAGCGGGAGAGCTGGGGCCAACGTCCTGACTTTC. Encoded protein: CASSPYSGRAGANVLTF.

The chain joins TRBV30 to TRBJ1-2, with a tentative D call TRBD1 (5 bases). This CDR3 spans 12 amino acids. Trimming stripped 4 bases from V and 4 bases from J, with 10 bases between. In germline, CDR1 is GTSNPN, CDR2 SVGIG (reference sequence). CDR3 bases: TGTGCCTGGATCAGGGCTGGCTATGGCTACACCTTC. This codes for CAWIRAGYGYTF.

This rearrangement joins TRBV28 to TRBJ2-5; tentative D call: TRBD1 (6 bases). V was trimmed by 6 bases and J by 2 bases, leaving 10 bases between them. Germline values: CDR1 MDHEN, CDR2 SYDVKM. The CDR3 extends over 13 amino acids. The CDR3 DNA reads TGTGCCAGCAGGGTAGGGGGTCAAGAGACCCAGTACTTC. Translating gives CASRVGGQETQYF.